This T cell receptor beta chain is from a study of tumor and adjacent non-tumor tissue in lung cancer. Study-wide findings and caveats: Compared with tumor, normal lung showed significantly lower TCR diversity.

From germline, CDR1 is SGHNT and CDR2 YENEEA. V lost 9 bases and J 4 bases, leaving 18 bases between the germline ends. The CDR3 is 14 amino acids. Turning to this clonotype: Its target is unknown.

The library came from three nested PCR rounds adapted from ARM-PCR protocols. TCRdb analysed the multiplex PCR reads with MiXCR anew, one entry per CDR3 protein. The sample holds under 85,000 distinct CDR3 sequences; 76% are singletons and the top ten take around 40%. No cell sorting was done before RNA was extracted from the tissue. More than 3 cm separated this lung sample from the edge of the tumor. The sample taken for sequencing was distant non-tumor lung tissue. This clonotype originated in a man aged 70-80 years with non-small cell lung cancer. The V and J genes are TRBV11-3 and TRBJ1-1; the D gene is possibly TRBD1 (6 bases). This CDR3 reads CASTQTGAFTEAFF. The CDR3 DNA reads TGTGCCAGTACGCAGACGGGGGCCTTCACTGAAGCTTTCTTT.